The next 13 T cell receptor beta chains were all read from a single sample in a study of cytomegalovirus exposure and HLA in healthy donors. PCR amplification relied on 60 Vbeta primers (plus 13 Jbeta primers). Clones were read by immunoSEQ multiplex PCR, and TCRdb kept only the in-frame ones, dropping some. The sample lists about 180,000 clones; around 81% were seen once. Source material: PBMCs. All receptors come from a young woman in good health and CMV-seropositive.

The V and J genes are TRBV15 and TRBJ1-5, with 7 bases lining up with TRBD1. This CDR3 comprises 13 residues. Trimming cost V 6 bases and J 7 bases; bases outside gene matches: 6. Germline-derived CDR1 and CDR2 are LNHNV and YYDKDF (reference sequence). This CDR3 reads CATRFGQDQPQHF. The CDR3 DNA reads TGTGCCACCAGATTCGGACAGGACCAGCCCCAGCATTTT.

The rearrangement joins TRBV4-1 to TRBJ2-2; D is unclear. CDR1 and CDR2 (germline): MGHRA, YSYEKL. This CDR3 is 15 amino acids long. V lost 0 bases, J lost 4 bases, and 9 bases lay in between. Written as DNA, the CDR3 is TGCGCCAGCAGCCAAGAAGCCTCCGGCACCGGGGAGCTGTTTTTT. This translates into CASSQEASGTGELFF.

This clone was observed a single time. V is TRBV5-4 and J is TRBJ2-7; D is undetermined. The CDR3 length is 12 residues. Trimming stripped 3 bases from V and 1 base from J, with 5 bases between. Germline lookup yields CDR1 SGHNT and CDR2 YYREEE (reference sequence). Here the CDR3 DNA reads TGTGCCAGCAGCTCCCCTTCCTACGAGCAGTACTTC. Protein: CASSSPSYEQYF. Full variable domain (rest looked up from reference TRBV5-4 and TRBJ2-7): ETGVTQSPTHLIKTRGQQVTLRCSSQSGHNTVSWYQQALGQGPQFIFQYYREEENGRGNFPPRFSGLQFPNYSSELNVNALELDDSALYLCASSSPSYEQYFGPGTRLTVT.

V is TRBV7-6 and J is TRBJ2-3, with 11 bases lining up with TRBD2. The CDR3 is made up of 15 amino acids. Germline CDR1 and CDR2: SGHVS and FNYEAQ. V dropped 5 bases and J dropped 4; count of bases not matched to a gene: 5. This CDR3 reads CASSVTSGGSDTQYF. In DNA form, the CDR3 reads TGTGCCAGCAGCGTAACTAGCGGGGGCTCAGATACGCAGTATTTT. Combining the CDR3 with reference TRBV7-6 and TRBJ2-3 gives the whole variable domain GAGVSQSPRYKVTKRGQDVALRCDPISGHVSLYWYRQALGQGPEFLTYFNYEAQQDKSGLPNDRFSAERPEGSISTLTIQRTEQRDSAMYRCASSVTSGGSDTQYFGPGTRLTVL.

The gene calls are TRBV7-2 and TRBJ2-7; TRBD1 agrees at 8 bases. V was clipped by 4 bases and J by 1 base; unmatched bases: 6. CDR3 length: 15 amino acids. Germline loops: CDR1 SGHTA, CDR2 FQGNSA. The CDR3 DNA reads as TGTGCCAGCAGCTCAGGCAGGGGGCGATCCTACGAGCAGTACTTC. It is translated as CASSSGRGRSYEQYF.

The chain joins TRBV5-4 to TRBJ1-3; D is undetermined. There are 15 residues in the CDR3. V was cut by 4 bases and J by 0 bases, with 11 bases left in between. From germline, CDR1 is SGHNT and CDR2 YYREEE (reference sequence). CDR3 coding DNA: TGTGCCAGCAGCCGCAACACAGCCTCTGGAAACACCATATATTTT. Translating gives CASSRNTASGNTIYF.

This clone has just one count. The chain employs TRBV7-9 and TRBJ1-2; 12 nucleotides align to TRBD1. Germline V gives CDR1 SEHNR, CDR2 FQNEAQ (reference sequence). The CDR3 runs to 16 residues. V was pared by 5 bases and J by 4 bases, with 8 bases of the junction left unmatched. The DNA of the CDR3 is TGTGCCAGCAGCCTGAGGGACAGGGGGCCTCTCTATGGCTACACCTTC. It encodes CASSLRDRGPLYGYTF.

Only a few counts were recorded for this clone. V is TRBV30 and J is TRBJ1-6; D might be TRBD1 (6 bases). From germline, CDR1 is GTSNPN and CDR2 SVGIG (reference sequence). This CDR3 comprises 13 residues. Trimming took off 1 base at V and 14 bases at J, with 15 bases between the two ends. CDR3 in amino acids: CAWSGVGGLALHF. CDR3 nucleotide sequence: TGTGCCTGGAGTGGAGTGGGGGGGCTGGCCCTCCACTTT.

The genes are TRBV11-2 and TRBJ2-5; the D gene is possibly TRBD2 (7 bases). The last part of the DNA fits TRBJ2-7 better; the J call may be wrong. Germline loops: CDR1 SGHAT, CDR2 FQNNGV. The CDR3 is 13 amino acids. As DNA, the CDR3 is TGTGCCAGCAGCTCGCTGCGGGGGCGCGAGCAGTACTTC. It encodes CASSSLRGREQYF.

The chain links TRBV28 to TRBJ1-6; a weak D match, TRBD1 (5 bases). Germline CDR1 reads MDHEN; CDR2 reads SYDVKM. The CDR3 loop spans 12 amino acids. Trimming removed 8 bases from V and 9 bases from J, with 11 bases in between. The CDR3 reads CASGQGSSPLHF. The CDR3 DNA sequence: TGTGCCAGCGGCCAGGGAAGTTCACCCCTCCACTTT.

The chain is built from TRBV28 and TRBJ2-5; 7 bases agree with TRBD1. The end of the DNA is better explained by TRBJ2-7, so the J call may be wrong. Germline loops: CDR1 MDHEN, CDR2 SYDVKM. The length of the CDR3 is 16 residues. The CDR3 DNA reads as TGTGCCAGCACTCTCAACACCGGGACAGCGAGCTACGAGCAGTACTTC. Translated, it gives CASTLNTGTASYEQYF.

V usage is TRBV7-2 and J usage is TRBJ2-2, with a tentative D call TRBD1 (7 bases). This CDR3 comprises 15 residues. The ends were cut back, 3 bases at V and 6 bases at J, with 14 bases in the middle. The V gene's germline CDR1 is SGHTA and CDR2 FQGNSA. CDR3 loop: CASSFFQGGAGELFF. The CDR3 DNA sequence: TGTGCCAGCAGCTTCTTTCAGGGGGGAGCCGGGGAGCTGTTTTTT.

Concerning this clone itself: Other nucleotide sequences in the sample specify the same CDR3. The chain links TRBV15 to TRBJ2-5, with no clear D. From germline, CDR1 is LNHNV and CDR2 YYDKDF (reference sequence). The ends were cut back, 0 bases at V and 5 bases at J, with 7 bases in the middle. This CDR3 has 13 residues. CDR3 loop: CATSRDGEETQYF. The CDR3 DNA reads as TGTGCCACCAGCAGAGACGGTGAGGAGACCCAGTACTTC.